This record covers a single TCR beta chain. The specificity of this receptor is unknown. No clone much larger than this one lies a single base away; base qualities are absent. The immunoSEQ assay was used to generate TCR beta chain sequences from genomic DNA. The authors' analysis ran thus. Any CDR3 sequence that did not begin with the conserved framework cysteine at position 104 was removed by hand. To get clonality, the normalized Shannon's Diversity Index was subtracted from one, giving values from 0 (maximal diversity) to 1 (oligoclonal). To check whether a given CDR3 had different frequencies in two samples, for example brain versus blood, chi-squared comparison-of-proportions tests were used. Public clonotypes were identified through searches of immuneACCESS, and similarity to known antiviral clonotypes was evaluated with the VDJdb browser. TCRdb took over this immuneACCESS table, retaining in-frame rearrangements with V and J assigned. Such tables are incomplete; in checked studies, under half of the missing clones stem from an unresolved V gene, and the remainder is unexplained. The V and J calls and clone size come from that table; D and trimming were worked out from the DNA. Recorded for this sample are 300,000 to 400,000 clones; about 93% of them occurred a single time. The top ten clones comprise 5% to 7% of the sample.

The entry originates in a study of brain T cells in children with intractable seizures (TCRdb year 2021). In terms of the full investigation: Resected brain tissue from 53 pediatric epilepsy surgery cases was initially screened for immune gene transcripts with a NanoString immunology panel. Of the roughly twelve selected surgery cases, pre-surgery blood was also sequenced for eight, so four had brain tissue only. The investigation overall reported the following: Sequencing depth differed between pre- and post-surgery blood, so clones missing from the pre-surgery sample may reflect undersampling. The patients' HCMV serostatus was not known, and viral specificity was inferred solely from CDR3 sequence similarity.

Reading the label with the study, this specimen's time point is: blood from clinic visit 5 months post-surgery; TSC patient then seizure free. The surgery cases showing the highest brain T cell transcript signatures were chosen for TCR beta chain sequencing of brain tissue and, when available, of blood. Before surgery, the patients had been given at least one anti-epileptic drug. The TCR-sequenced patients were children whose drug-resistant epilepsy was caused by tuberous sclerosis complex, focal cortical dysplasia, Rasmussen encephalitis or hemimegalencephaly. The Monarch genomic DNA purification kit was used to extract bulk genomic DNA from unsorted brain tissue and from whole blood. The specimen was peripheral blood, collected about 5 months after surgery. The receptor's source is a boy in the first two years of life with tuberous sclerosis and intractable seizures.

The sequence in DNA is TGTGCCAGCAGCTCCCGGACAGGTAGCTCTGGAAACACCATATATTTT. Translated, this gives CASSSRTGSSGNTIYF. This receptor chain uses TRBV11-3 and TRBJ1-3; 7 central bases correspond to TRBD1. Counted from cysteine to phenylalanine, this CDR3 has 16 amino acids. Only the CDR3 region is kept as DNA, spanning 48 bases read in frame from base 1. Trimming takes 4 bases off V and 0 bases off J; junction bases not matched to a gene: 6. The germline V gene specifies SGHNT as CDR1 and YENEEA as CDR2.